Below are 32 T cell receptor beta chains sequenced from a single sample in a study of STAT5B mutations in CD4+ large granular lymphocyte leukemia. The assay was immunoSEQ multiplex PCR, and TCRdb's table has in-frame clones only and misses some. The sample has more than 30,000 clones, around 71% seen once. The sequenced sample consisted of CD4+ T cells from blood buffy coats. These receptor sequences come from a human donor in good health.

The genes are TRBV15 and TRBJ1-6, with TRBD1 as a possible D gene (5 bases). Germline-derived CDR1 and CDR2 are LNHNV and YYDKDF (reference sequence). Trimming took off 6 bases at V and 10 bases at J, with 13 bases between the two ends. The CDR3 loop spans 13 amino acids. CDR3 sequence: CATRDGGGSPLHF. The CDR3 nucleotides read TGTGCCACCAGGGACGGGGGGGGATCACCCCTCCACTTT.

CDR3 in amino acids: CATSYPGTPREETQYF. The DNA of the CDR3 is TGTGCCACCAGCTACCCCGGGACCCCGAGGGAAGAGACCCAGTACTTC. The chain uses TRBV15 and TRBJ2-5; D assignment may be TRBD1 or TRBD2 (5 bases each). This CDR3 contains 16 residues. Germline V CDR1 and CDR2: LNHNV, YYDKDF (reference sequence). V lost 5 bases and J 3 bases, leaving 19 bases between the germline ends.

The V and J genes are TRBV27 and TRBJ1-2; 7 nucleotides match TRBD1. Trimming at V came to 3 bases and at J to 8 bases, leaving 6 bases not matched to a gene. Germline values: CDR1 MNHEY, CDR2 SMNVEV (reference sequence). CDR3 length: 13 residues. The CDR3 nucleotides read TGTGCCAGCAGTTTGGGCAGGGGGAAAGGCTACACCTTC. As protein: CASSLGRGKGYTF.

This sequence joins TRBV27 and TRBJ1-1; no reliable D call. The CDR3 is 11 residues long. The germline CDR1 and CDR2 sequences are MNHEY and SMNVEV (reference sequence). Trimming removed 2 bases at V and 12 bases at J, with 10 bases between. CDR3 in DNA: TGTGCCAGCAGTTTACGGGGTGAGTCTTTCTTT. Residues: CASSLRGESFF.

The chain is built from TRBV19 and TRBJ1-4; D call uncertain. This CDR3 comprises 11 residues. V shed 6 bases and J shed 5 bases, with 4 bases lying between them. Germline values: CDR1 LNHDA, CDR2 SQIVND (reference sequence). The CDR3 nucleotides are TGTGCCAGTAGGAAAAATGAAAAACTGTTTTTT. Amino acid sequence: CASRKNEKLFF.

This clone was counted only a few times. The genes are TRBV9 and TRBJ2-6, with D uncertain. The CDR3 totals 15 residues. Trimming removed 0 bases at V and 2 bases at J, with 6 bases between. CDR1 is SGDLS, CDR2 YYNGEE, per germline. Here the CDR3 reads CASSVVLAGANVLTF. Written as DNA, the CDR3 is TGTGCCAGCAGCGTAGTGCTCGCTGGGGCCAACGTCCTGACTTTC.

The CDR3 protein is CASSTPSGGAKNIQYF. The CDR3 region has the DNA TGTGCCAGTAGTACCCCTAGCGGGGGTGCCAAAAACATTCAGTACTTC. This chain links TRBV19 with TRBJ2-4; 10 bases match TRBD2. The CDR3 is 16 residues long. Trimming took 4 bases from V and 1 from J; bases not matched to a gene: 4. Germline values: CDR1 LNHDA, CDR2 SQIVND (reference sequence).

The chain carries TRBV19 and TRBJ2-5; TRBD1 is a possible D gene (5 bases). Trimming left V 3 bases short and J 2 bases short, with 7 bases between. CDR3 length: 13 amino acids. Per the germline V gene, CDR1 is LNHDA and CDR2 is SQIVND (reference sequence). CDR3 coding DNA: TGTGCCAGTAGTATTGGGGCACAAGAGACCCAGTACTTC. Its protein is CASSIGAQETQYF.

The CDR3 DNA sequence: TGCGCCAGCAGCCGCCAGACTGGCTCTGGAAACACCATATATTTT. Its protein is CASSRQTGSGNTIYF. This chain joins TRBV5-1 and TRBJ1-3; D not resolved. The length of the CDR3 is 15 residues. V dropped 4 bases and J dropped 0 bases, with 11 bases sitting between them. From germline, CDR1 is SGHRS and CDR2 YFSETQ.

This chain joins TRBV5-6 and TRBJ2-3, with 11 positions matching TRBD2. Germline CDR1 and CDR2: SGHDT and YYEEEE. This CDR3 comprises 14 residues. V was clipped by 4 bases and J by 14 bases; unmatched bases: 12. The CDR3 sequence: CASSNPGLADIRYF. The CDR3 DNA reads as TGTGCCAGCAGCAACCCGGGACTAGCGGATATTCGGTATTTT.

This clone has just a few counts. V gene TRBV7-9 combines with J gene TRBJ2-2; 7 bases are shared with TRBD1. Germline-derived CDR1 and CDR2 are SEHNR and FQNEAQ (reference sequence). After removal of 5 bases from V and 3 bases from J, the junction contained 3 bases not matched to a gene. The CDR3 runs to 14 residues. CDR3 coding DNA: TGTGCCAGCAGCCGGACAGGATACACCGGGGAGCTGTTTTTT. Translation gives CASSRTGYTGELFF.

This clone was counted a few times. The chain employs TRBV9 and TRBJ2-3; D may be TRBD2 (5 bases). Germline values: CDR1 SGDLS, CDR2 YYNGEE. This CDR3 comprises 15 residues. V lost 2 bases and J 0 bases, leaving 10 bases between the germline ends. Here the CDR3 DNA reads TGTGCCAGCAGCGTCACTAGACTAAGCACAGATACGCAGTATTTT. Its protein product is CASSVTRLSTDTQYF.

This clone was detected only a few times. The V call is TRBV7-2, the J call TRBJ2-2; TRBD1 is a possible D gene (5 bases). CDR1 SGHTA and CDR2 FQGNSA come from the germline V gene. The CDR3 loop spans 15 amino acids. Trimming left V 1 base short and J 7 bases short, with 13 bases between. CDR3 DNA sequence: TGTGCCAGCAGCTTAGTTCCTAGAGACAGCGGGGAGCTGTTTTTT. As protein: CASSLVPRDSGELFF. The whole variable domain, remainder taken from reference TRBV7-2 and TRBJ2-2, is GAGVSQSPSNKVTEKGKDVELRCDPISGHTALYWYRQSLGQGLEFLIYFQGNSAPDKSGLPSDRFSAERTGGSVSTLTIQRTQQEDSAVYLCASSLVPRDSGELFFGEGSRLTVL.

This clone was observed a few times. The gene calls are TRBV18 and TRBJ1-4, with D possibly matching TRBD1 (6 bases). Deletions cut 3 bases from V and 4 bases from J, with 12 bases between. This CDR3 comprises 15 residues. Germline V gives CDR1 KGHSH, CDR2 LQKENI. For the CDR3, the DNA is TGTGCCAGCTCACCGGGGGGCAGAAATAATGAAAAACTGTTTTTT. This gives the protein CASSPGGRNNEKLFF. Using reference TRBV18 and TRBJ1-4 for the parts outside the CDR3, the full variable domain is NAGVMQNPRHLVRRRGQEARLRCSPMKGHSHVYWYRQLPEEGLKFMVYLQKENIIDESGMPKERFSAEFPKEGPSILRIQQVVRGDSAAYFCASSPGGRNNEKLFFGSGTQLSVL.

The rearrangement links TRBV7-6 to TRBJ2-3; D may be TRBD1 or TRBD2 (7 bases each). V was trimmed by 1 base and J by 3 bases, leaving 14 bases between them. This CDR3 has 16 amino acids. Germline V gene data show CDR1 as SGHVS and CDR2 as FNYEAQ. CDR3 sequence reads: CASSLGPGGGTDTQYF. The CDR3 DNA reads TGTGCCAGCAGCTTAGGACCAGGGGGGGGAACAGATACGCAGTATTTT.

This sequence joins TRBV2 and TRBJ1-4; 8 bases align to TRBD1. The trim removed 2 bases at V and 7 bases at J, leaving 12 bases unmatched. Germline assignment: CDR1 SNHLY and CDR2 FYNNEI. This CDR3 is 17 amino acids long. CDR3 region: CASSEPWGRQGAEKLFF. CDR3 sequence (DNA): TGTGCCAGCAGTGAACCCTGGGGGCGGCAGGGGGCTGAAAAACTGTTTTTT.

The chain couples TRBV9 to TRBJ2-5; the match to TRBD2 covers 10 bases. The germline V gene has CDR1 SGDLS and CDR2 YYNGEE. The V segment lost 4 bases and the J segment 3 bases; nucleotides outside the gene matches: 6. CDR3 length: 15 residues. As DNA, the CDR3 is TGTGCCAGCAGCCATAGCGGGGGGACTGAAGAGACCCAGTACTTC. Encoded protein: CASSHSGGTEETQYF. Based on the CDR3 plus reference TRBV9 and TRBJ2-5, the full variable domain is DSGVTQTPKHLITATGQRVTLRCSPRSGDLSVYWYQQSLDQGLQFLIQYYNGEERAKGNILERFSAQQFPDLHSELNLSSLELGDSALYFCASSHSGGTEETQYFGPGTRLLVL.

This chain joins TRBV7-8 and TRBJ1-1; TRBD1 matches 7 bases. The CDR3 consists of 14 residues. Unmatched junction bases numbered 2, after V lost 3 bases and J lost 1 base. Germline CDR1 reads SGHVS; CDR2 reads FQNEAQ. CDR3 coding DNA: TGTGCCAGCAGCTTGGGGACAGCGAACACTGAAGCTTTCTTT. Protein product: CASSLGTANTEAFF.

The DNA of the CDR3 is TGTGCCAGCAGCTTGGGGGTAGGGTCCCCCTACGAGCAGTACTTC. Translation: CASSLGVGSPYEQYF. The chain links TRBV5-4 to TRBJ2-7; D remains ambiguous. Trimming shortened V by 0 bases and J by 2 bases, and 12 bases separated the two germline ends. Per germline, CDR1 SGHNT and CDR2 YYREEE (reference sequence). The CDR3 spans 15 residues.

The genes are TRBV10-1 and TRBJ1-1; possibly TRBD1 for D (5 bases). The CDR3 sequence is 13 residues long. Trimming removed 6 bases from V and 4 bases from J, with 12 bases in between. Germline-derived CDR1 and CDR2 are WNHNN and SYGVQD (reference sequence). The CDR3 spells CASSGDSSTEAFF. Written as DNA, the CDR3 is TGCGCCAGCAGCGGTGACAGTTCCACTGAAGCTTTCTTT.

V is TRBV18 and J is TRBJ1-2, with unresolved D. The CDR3 contains 14 residues. Germline CDR1 reads KGHSH; CDR2 reads LQKENI. V dropped 3 bases and J dropped 1 base, with 9 bases sitting between them. In DNA form, the CDR3 reads TGTGCCAGCTCACCGGAGCACCTTAACTATGGCTACACCTTC. This codes for CASSPEHLNYGYTF.

The V and J genes are TRBV6-1 and TRBJ2-7; TRBD2 aligns across 11 bases. The CDR3 covers 15 residues. V lost 4 bases, J lost 4 bases, and 6 bases stayed unmatched. Germline values: CDR1 MNHNS, CDR2 SASEGT. The CDR3 sequence is CASSGGTSGQYEQYF. The CDR3 DNA is TGTGCCAGCAGTGGCGGGACTAGCGGACAATACGAGCAGTACTTC.

The chain couples TRBV10-1 to TRBJ2-5, with 9 bases fitting TRBD1. CDR3 length: 17 residues. Trimming cost V 3 bases and J 4 bases; bases outside gene matches: 12. Germline CDR1 WNHNN, CDR2 SYGVQD (reference sequence). CDR3 protein: CASSEAPLQGAGETQYF. The CDR3 DNA reads TGCGCCAGCAGTGAAGCCCCCCTACAGGGGGCGGGAGAGACCCAGTACTTC.

V is TRBV10-3 and J is TRBJ1-4; D gene uncertain. V dropped 2 bases and J dropped 6 bases, with 1 base sitting between them. CDR3 length: 11 residues. CDR1 is ENHRY, CDR2 SYGVKD, per germline. CDR3 nucleotides: TGTGCCATCAGTGAGGATGAAAAACTGTTTTTT. Protein sequence: CAISEDEKLFF.

This chain joins TRBV5-6 and TRBJ1-5; TRBD1 matches 8 bases. This CDR3 is 16 amino acids long. The germline CDR1 and CDR2 sequences are SGHDT and YYEEEE. J was trimmed by 3 bases and V by 0 bases; bases with no gene match: 5. The CDR3 DNA reads TGTGCCAGCAGCTTGGGACAGGGGACCTCCAATCAGCCCCAGCATTTT. Protein product: CASSLGQGTSNQPQHF.

The chain couples TRBV7-3 to TRBJ1-2, with 8 bases identical to TRBD1. CDR3 length equals 14 residues. V lost 5 bases to trimming and J lost 5 bases; unmatched junction nucleotides: 7. Germline V gene sequence: CDR1 SGHTA, CDR2 FQGTGA. The DNA for the CDR3 is TGTGCCAGCAGCCCTGGACAGGGAAGGTATGGCTACACCTTC. Translating it yields CASSPGQGRYGYTF.

This clone has more than one count but fewer than ten. The chain joins TRBV28 to TRBJ1-1; D gene ambiguous. Germline assignment: CDR1 MDHEN and CDR2 SYDVKM. This CDR3 contains 12 residues. Trimming left V 2 bases short and J 7 bases short, with 8 bases between. CDR3 DNA sequence: TGTGCCAGCAGTTTACTCGCGGGTGAAGCTTTCTTT. The encoded protein is CASSLLAGEAFF. The full variable domain, completed using reference TRBV28 and TRBJ1-1, is DVKVTQSSRYLVKRTGEKVFLECVQDMDHENMFWYRQDPGLGLRLIYFSYDVKMKEKGDIPEGYSVSREKKERFSLILESASTNQTSMYLCASSLLAGEAFFGQGTRLTVV.

This clone was seen a single time. V gene TRBV6-5 combines with J gene TRBJ2-1, with TRBD2 as a possible D gene (5 bases). Germline V gene lookup returns CDR1 MNHEY and CDR2 SVGAGI. The CDR3 runs to 15 residues. With 2 bases removed from V and 5 bases from J, the gap between germline ends came to 13 bases. The CDR3, as DNA: TGTGCCAGCAGTTACGAGGCTACGGGGAACAATGAGCAGTTCTTC. The encoded protein is CASSYEATGNNEQFF.

The chain has TRBV6-5 and TRBJ1-4; D not resolved. The germline V gene has CDR1 MNHEY and CDR2 SVGAGI. CDR3 length equals 14 residues. V was clipped by 4 bases and J by 0 bases, with 6 bases between them. The CDR3 nucleotides read TGTGCCAGCAGTTCAGGCCCAACTAATGAAAAACTGTTTTTT. Translation gives CASSSGPTNEKLFF.

This chain uses TRBV9 with TRBJ2-2; tentative D call: TRBD1 (7 bases). V gave up 0 bases and J gave up 4 bases, with 10 bases separating them. CDR1 is SGDLS and CDR2 is YYNGEE in the germline V gene. The CDR3 covers 15 residues. The CDR3 loop reads CASSVGQGGTGELFF. In DNA, the CDR3 is TGTGCCAGCAGCGTAGGGCAGGGGGGCACCGGGGAGCTGTTTTTT.

The chain joins TRBV14 to TRBJ1-3; D call uncertain. Trimming stripped 1 base from V and 0 bases from J, with 10 bases between. The CDR3 is made up of 16 amino acids. Germline V gene sequence: CDR1 SGHDN, CDR2 FVKESK. The CDR3 spells CASSQGLQASGNTIYF. CDR3 bases: TGTGCCAGCAGCCAAGGCTTACAAGCCTCTGGAAACACCATATATTTT.

V is TRBV5-6 and J is TRBJ1-2; D call uncertain. In germline, CDR1 is SGHDT, CDR2 YYEEEE. Trimming took off 0 bases at V and 2 bases at J, with 17 bases between the two ends. The CDR3 spans 17 residues. CDR3 bases: TGTGCCAGCAGCTTGGCGGCGCAGGCAGCCAACAACTATGGCTACACCTTC. Its translation: CASSLAAQAANNYGYTF.